One sample yielded the 15 T cell receptor beta chains listed below, sequenced in a study of PD-1 blockade in mismatch repair-deficient tumors. The table came from immunoSEQ multiplex PCR; TCRdb's copy has only in-frame clones and leaves some out. Of approximately 51,000 clones in the sample, around 85% were seen once. The input for sequencing was peripheral blood, taken roughly 19 weeks after starting pembrolizumab. Receptor source: an adult with mismatch repair-deficient cancer.

V and J are TRBV9 and TRBJ2-3; TRBD2 matches at 9 bases. This CDR3 comprises 17 residues. Trimming at V came to 4 bases and at J to 1 base, leaving 10 bases not matched to a gene. Germline assignment: CDR1 SGDLS and CDR2 YYNGEE. The CDR3 DNA is TGTGCCAGCAGCTCCTACCCTGCGGGGGGGGGCACAGATACGCAGTATTTT. It encodes CASSSYPAGGGTDTQYF.

The CDR3 DNA follows: TGTGCCAGCGACATAACAACTAATGAAAAACTGTTTTTT. Amino acids: CASDITTNEKLFF. The J gene is TRBJ1-4, the V gene TRBV2; no reliable D call. The V gene's germline CDR1 is SNHLY and CDR2 FYNNEI. There are 13 residues in the CDR3. V dropped 8 bases and J dropped 0 bases, with 7 bases sitting between them.

This clone was counted only a few times. This chain uses TRBV12-5 with TRBJ1-2; 11 nucleotides align to TRBD1. V lost 5 bases to trimming and J lost 1 base; unmatched junction nucleotides: 9. This CDR3 is 17 amino acids long. The germline V gene has CDR1 LGHNT and CDR2 FRNRAP. CDR3 protein: CASGRRDRGDFNYGYTF. In DNA, the CDR3 is TGTGCTAGTGGTCGGAGGGACAGGGGGGACTTTAACTATGGCTACACCTTC. The variable domain in full, completed from reference TRBV12-5 and TRBJ1-2, reads DARVTQTPRHKVTEMGQEVTMRCQPILGHNTVFWYRQTMMQGLELLAYFRNRAPLDDSGMPKDRFSAEMPDATLATLKIQPSEPRDSAVYFCASGRRDRGDFNYGYTFGSGTRLTVV.

The chain employs TRBV29-1 and TRBJ1-2; D perhaps matches TRBD1 (6 bases). The CDR3 has 13 residues. V dropped 5 bases and J dropped 4 bases, with 14 bases sitting between them. Germline V gene sequence: CDR1 SQVTM, CDR2 ANQGSEA. This chain's CDR3 is CSVSIQGGYGYTF. In nucleotides, the CDR3 is TGCAGCGTTTCCATACAGGGAGGCTATGGCTACACCTTC.

The chain carries TRBV6-1 and TRBJ1-2; TRBD1 is a possible D gene (6 bases). V dropped 0 bases and J dropped 4 bases, with 15 bases sitting between them. There are 16 residues in the CDR3. Germline values: CDR1 MNHNS, CDR2 SASEGT. CDR3 region: CASSEAGGADSYGYTF. In DNA form, the CDR3 reads TGTGCCAGCAGTGAAGCGGGGGGCGCAGATAGCTATGGCTACACCTTC.

The genes are TRBV6-1 and TRBJ2-3; 11 bases line up with TRBD2. The CDR3 contains 14 residues. Germline V CDR1 and CDR2: MNHNS, SASEGT. J lost 3 bases, V lost 8 bases, and 4 bases had no gene match. In nucleotides, the CDR3 is TGTGCCAGCTCTTTAGCGGGAGGGACAGATACGCAGTATTTT. Residues: CASSLAGGTDTQYF.

This chain uses TRBV2 with TRBJ2-2; tentative D call: TRBD1 (6 bases). This CDR3 is 14 amino acids long. V was shortened by 5 bases and J by 1 base, with 8 bases between the two germline ends. CDR1 SNHLY and CDR2 FYNNEI come from the germline V gene. The CDR3 DNA follows: TGTGCCAGCAGTCAACAGGGGAACACCGGGGAGCTGTTTTTT. Its protein is CASSQQGNTGELFF. Full variable domain (missing parts from reference TRBV2 and TRBJ2-2): EPEVTQTPSHQVTQMGQEVILRCVPISNHLYFYWYRQILGQKVEFLVSFYNNEISEKSEIFDDQFSVERPDGSNFTLKIRSTKLEDSAMYFCASSQQGNTGELFFGEGSRLTVL.

The V gene is TRBV5-6, the J gene TRBJ1-2, with a tentative D call TRBD1 (6 bases). Germline CDR1 and CDR2: SGHDT and YYEEEE. The CDR3 has 12 amino acids. The V and J ends lost 2 bases and 6 bases respectively, with 8 bases between them. CDR3 nucleotides: TGTGCCAGCAGCTTCCAGGGGCATGGCTACACCTTC. This sequence encodes CASSFQGHGYTF.

This clone is categorized as medium-sized. This chain joins TRBV6-6 and TRBJ1-4, with D hard to call. Germline V gene data show CDR1 as MNHNY and CDR2 as SVGAGI (reference sequence). The ends were cut back, 6 bases at V and 4 bases at J, with 9 bases in the middle. CDR3 size: 13 residues. The CDR3 nucleotides read TGTGCCAGCAGCACCACGGGTAATGAAAAACTGTTTTTT. Translated, it gives CASSTTGNEKLFF.

This clone was picked up one time. The chain uses TRBV14 and TRBJ2-7, with TRBD1 as a possible D gene (6 bases). V was pared by 5 bases and J by 3 bases, with 14 bases between. Germline V gene lookup returns CDR1 SGHDN and CDR2 FVKESK. The CDR3 extends over 14 amino acids. The CDR3 nucleotides are TGTGCCAGCAGCATACAGGGATTGGGCTACGAGCAGTACTTC. Its protein product is CASSIQGLGYEQYF.

The rearrangement links TRBV4-1 to TRBJ1-2; D is undetermined. CDR3 length equals 12 residues. CDR1 and CDR2 from the germline V gene are MGHRA and YSYEKL. V was cut by 2 bases and J by 4 bases, with 5 bases left in between. CDR3 bases: TGCGCCAGCAGCCAATTAAGCTATGGCTACACCTTC. Translation: CASSQLSYGYTF.

The CDR3 sequence: CSVLARTSVETQYF. The CDR3 region has the DNA TGCAGCGTTCTGGCCCGGACTAGCGTTGAGACCCAGTACTTC. The gene calls are TRBV29-1 and TRBJ2-5; 9 nucleotides line up with TRBD2. Germline assignment: CDR1 SQVTM and CDR2 ANQGSEA. V dropped 5 bases and J dropped 5; count of bases not matched to a gene: 9. This CDR3 is 14 amino acids long.

Only a few counts were recorded for this clone. This chain uses TRBV9 with TRBJ2-2; D might be TRBD2 (6 bases). Germline CDR1 SGDLS, CDR2 YYNGEE. The CDR3 sequence is 16 residues long. V dropped 0 bases and J dropped 0 bases, with 9 bases sitting between them. The CDR3 protein is CASSVGQRANTGELFF. The DNA of the CDR3 is TGTGCCAGCAGCGTAGGGCAGCGGGCGAACACCGGGGAGCTGTTTTTT.

This clone was detected a few times. V is TRBV25-1 and J is TRBJ1-2; TRBD1 agrees at 7 bases. CDR1 is MGHDK and CDR2 is SYGVNS in the germline V gene. The ends lost 7 bases at V and 2 bases at J; junction bases unmatched: 1. This CDR3 is built from 12 residues. For the CDR3, the DNA is TGTGCCAGCACGACAGGGAACTATGGCTACACCTTC. This translates into CASTTGNYGYTF.

This chain connects TRBV7-8 to TRBJ2-7; 8 nucleotides line up with TRBD2. This CDR3 contains 15 residues. Germline CDR1 SGHVS, CDR2 FQNEAQ. Trimming took 0 bases from V and 4 from J; bases not matched to a gene: 5. CDR3 DNA sequence: TGTGCCAGCAGCTTAGCTAGCGGGGTTCAATACGAGCAGTACTTC. Its translation is CASSLASGVQYEQYF.